This TCR beta chain came from a study of OX40 agonist ivuxolimab in advanced cancers. Profiling relied on immunoSEQ multiplex PCR, and the TCRdb table lists in-frame clones only, not all of them. The sample consists of around 11,000 clones, about 74% of them appearing once. The J segment lost 6 bases and the V segment lost 5 bases, leaving 11 bases of the junction unmatched. This CDR3 is built from 16 residues. Germline V gene data show CDR1 as SGHTA and CDR2 as FQGTGA. Autoimmune disease history or systemic immunosuppression disqualified patients. Study-wide results and limits: Among expanded peripheral T cells, antigen specificity went undetermined.

Within the sample, this clone is medium-sized (0.01 to 0.1%). The antigen is not known. The V call is TRBV7-3, the J call TRBJ2-1, with TRBD2 identical over 9 bases. This clonotype originated in an adult with an advanced solid tumor such as melanoma, head and neck, liver or kidney cancer. Sequencing used CD4+ or CD8+ T cells sorted from blood, obtained in a trial of the OX40 agonist ivuxolimab. The DNA of the CDR3 is TGTGCCAGCAGCCTGCTACCTAGCGGGACGGGCAATGAGCAGTTCTTC. It specifies CASSLLPSGTGNEQFF. Using reference TRBV7-3 and TRBJ2-1 for the parts outside the CDR3, the full variable domain is GAGVSQTPSNKVTEKGKYVELRCDPISGHTALYWYRQSLGQGPEFLIYFQGTGAADDSGLPNDRFFAVRPEGSVSTLKIQRTERGDSAVYLCASSLLPSGTGNEQFFGPGTRLTVL.